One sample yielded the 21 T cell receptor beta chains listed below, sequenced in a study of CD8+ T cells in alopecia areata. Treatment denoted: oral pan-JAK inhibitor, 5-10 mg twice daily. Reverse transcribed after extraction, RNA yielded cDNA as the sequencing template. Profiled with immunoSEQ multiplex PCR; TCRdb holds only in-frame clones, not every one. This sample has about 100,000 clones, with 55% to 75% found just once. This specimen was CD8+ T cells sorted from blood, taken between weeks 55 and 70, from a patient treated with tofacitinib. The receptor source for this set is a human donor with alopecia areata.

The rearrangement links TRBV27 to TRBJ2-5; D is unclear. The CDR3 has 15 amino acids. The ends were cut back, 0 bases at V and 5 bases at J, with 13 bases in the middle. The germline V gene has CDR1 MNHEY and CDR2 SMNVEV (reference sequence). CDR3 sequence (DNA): TGTGCCAGCAGTTTATCGAGCTATAGTAGGGAGACCCAGTACTTC. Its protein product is CASSLSSYSRETQYF.

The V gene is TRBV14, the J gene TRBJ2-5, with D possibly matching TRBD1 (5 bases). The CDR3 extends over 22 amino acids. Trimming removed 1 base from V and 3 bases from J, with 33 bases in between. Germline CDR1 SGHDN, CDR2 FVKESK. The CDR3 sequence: CASSQGLRKLRAYTGDEETQYF. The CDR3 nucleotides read TGTGCCAGCAGCCAAGGATTAAGAAAGCTACGGGCTTATACAGGCGATGAAGAGACCCAGTACTTC.

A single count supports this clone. The CDR3 loop is CASSQDRHGTGDYTDTQYF. CDR3 bases: TGCGCCAGCAGCCAAGATCGCCACGGGACAGGGGACTACACAGATACGCAGTATTTT. The genes are TRBV4-1 and TRBJ2-3, with TRBD1 matching 10 bases. CDR3 length: 19 amino acids. CDR1 is MGHRA, CDR2 YSYEKL, per germline. Unmatched junction bases numbered 11, after V lost 0 bases and J lost 2 bases.

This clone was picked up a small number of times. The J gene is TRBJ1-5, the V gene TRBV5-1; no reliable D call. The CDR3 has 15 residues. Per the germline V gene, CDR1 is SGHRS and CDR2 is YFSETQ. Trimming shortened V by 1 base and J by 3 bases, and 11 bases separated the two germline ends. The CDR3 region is CASSLSGKYNQPQHF. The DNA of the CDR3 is TGCGCCAGCAGCTTGTCTGGGAAGTACAATCAGCCCCAGCATTTT.

In DNA form, the CDR3 reads TGCGCCAGCAGCCTCCGACAGGCCTACGAGCAGTACTTC. Translation gives CASSLRQAYEQYF. This chain joins TRBV4-1 and TRBJ2-7; D might be TRBD1 (6 bases). V was pared by 4 bases and J by 2 bases, with 9 bases between. Germline V CDR1 and CDR2: MGHRA, YSYEKL. The CDR3 loop spans 13 amino acids.

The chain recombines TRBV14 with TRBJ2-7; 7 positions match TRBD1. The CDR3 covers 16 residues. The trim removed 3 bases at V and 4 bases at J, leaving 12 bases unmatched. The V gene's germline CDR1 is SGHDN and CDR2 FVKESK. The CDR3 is CASSHFMTGPSYEQYF. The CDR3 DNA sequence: TGTGCCAGCAGCCATTTCATGACAGGGCCTTCATACGAGCAGTACTTC.

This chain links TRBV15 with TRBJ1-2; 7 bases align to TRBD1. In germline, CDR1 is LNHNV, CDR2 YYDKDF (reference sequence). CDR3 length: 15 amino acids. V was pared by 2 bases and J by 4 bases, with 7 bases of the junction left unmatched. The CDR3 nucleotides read TGTGCCACCAGCAGACAGGGGGGTCCTGGCTATGGCTACACCTTC. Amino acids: CATSRQGGPGYGYTF.

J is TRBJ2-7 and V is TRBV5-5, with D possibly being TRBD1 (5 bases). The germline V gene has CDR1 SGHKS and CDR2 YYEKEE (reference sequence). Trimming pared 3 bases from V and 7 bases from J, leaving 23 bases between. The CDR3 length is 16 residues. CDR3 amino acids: CASSSTRAPLAGEQYF. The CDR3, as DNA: TGTGCCAGCAGCTCTACCCGGGCCCCCCTCGCAGGGGAGCAGTACTTC.

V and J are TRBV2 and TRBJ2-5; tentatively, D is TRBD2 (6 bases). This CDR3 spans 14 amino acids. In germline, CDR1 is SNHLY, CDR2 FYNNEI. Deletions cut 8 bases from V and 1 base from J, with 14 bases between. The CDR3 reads CASLRGNLQETQYF. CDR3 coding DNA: TGTGCCAGCCTCCGGGGGAACCTCCAAGAGACCCAGTACTTC.

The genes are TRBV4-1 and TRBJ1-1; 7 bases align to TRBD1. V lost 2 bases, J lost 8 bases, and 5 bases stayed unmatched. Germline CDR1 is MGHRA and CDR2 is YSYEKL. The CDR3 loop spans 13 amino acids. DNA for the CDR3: TGCGCCAGCAGCCAAACAGGGGCCGGGGAAGCTTTCTTT. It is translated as CASSQTGAGEAFF.

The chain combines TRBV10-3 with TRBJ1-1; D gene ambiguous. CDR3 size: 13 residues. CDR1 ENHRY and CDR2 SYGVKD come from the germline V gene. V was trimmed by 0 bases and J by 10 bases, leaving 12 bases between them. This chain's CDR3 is CAISESVPLGAFF. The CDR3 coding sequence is TGTGCCATCAGTGAGTCAGTCCCCCTGGGAGCTTTCTTT.

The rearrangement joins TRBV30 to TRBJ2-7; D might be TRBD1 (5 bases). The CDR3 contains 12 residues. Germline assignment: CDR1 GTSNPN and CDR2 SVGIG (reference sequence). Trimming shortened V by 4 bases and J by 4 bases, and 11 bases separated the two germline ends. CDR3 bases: TGTGCCTGGAATCAGGGTTTATACGAGCAGTACTTC. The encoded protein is CAWNQGLYEQYF.

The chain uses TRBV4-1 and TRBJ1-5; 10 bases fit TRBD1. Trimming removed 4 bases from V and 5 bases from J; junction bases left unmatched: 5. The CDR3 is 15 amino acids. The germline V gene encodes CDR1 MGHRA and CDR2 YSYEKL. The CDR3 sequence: CASSPIGQGDQPQHF. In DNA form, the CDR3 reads TGCGCCAGCAGCCCAATAGGACAGGGGGATCAGCCCCAGCATTTT.

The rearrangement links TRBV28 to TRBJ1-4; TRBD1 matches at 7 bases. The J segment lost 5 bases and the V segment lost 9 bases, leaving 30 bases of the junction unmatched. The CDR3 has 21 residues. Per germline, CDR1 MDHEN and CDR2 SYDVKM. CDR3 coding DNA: TGTGCCAGACCAACCAAATATAGCAGGGGGTCGGATCTGGGGTGGAATGAAAAACTGTTTTTT. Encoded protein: CARPTKYSRGSDLGWNEKLFF.

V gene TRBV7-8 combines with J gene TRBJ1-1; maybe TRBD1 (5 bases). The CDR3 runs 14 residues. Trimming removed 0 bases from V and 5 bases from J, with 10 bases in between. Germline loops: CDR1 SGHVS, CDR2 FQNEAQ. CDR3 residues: CASSLALGGTEAFF. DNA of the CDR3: TGTGCCAGCAGCTTAGCGCTGGGGGGGACTGAAGCTTTCTTT.

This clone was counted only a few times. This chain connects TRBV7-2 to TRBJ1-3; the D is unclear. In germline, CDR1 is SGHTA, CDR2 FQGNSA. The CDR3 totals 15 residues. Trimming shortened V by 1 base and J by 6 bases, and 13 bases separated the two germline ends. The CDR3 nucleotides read TGTGCCAGCAGCTTAGGAATTTTGGGGTTAAACACCATATATTTT. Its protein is CASSLGILGLNTIYF.

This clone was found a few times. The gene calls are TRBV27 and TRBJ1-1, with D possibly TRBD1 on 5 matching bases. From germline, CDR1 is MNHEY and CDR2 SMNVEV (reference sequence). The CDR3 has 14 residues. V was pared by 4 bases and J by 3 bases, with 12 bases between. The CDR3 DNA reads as TGTGCCAGCAGTTGGTTAGGGGACTACACTGAAGCTTTCTTT. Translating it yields CASSWLGDYTEAFF.

CDR3 in DNA: TGTGCCACCAGCAGAGTATACCTAGAAACCCAGTATTTT. It translates to CATSRVYLETQYF. This chain connects TRBV15 to TRBJ2-3; D call uncertain. Germline V lookup: CDR1 LNHNV, CDR2 YYDKDF (reference sequence). Trimming cost V 1 base and J 12 bases, with 14 bases left between them. The CDR3 runs to 13 residues.

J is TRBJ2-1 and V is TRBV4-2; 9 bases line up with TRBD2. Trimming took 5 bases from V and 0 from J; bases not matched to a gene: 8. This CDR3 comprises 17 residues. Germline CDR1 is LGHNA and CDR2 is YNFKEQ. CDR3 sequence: CASSSPLAGSSYNEQFF. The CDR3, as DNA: TGTGCCAGCAGCTCCCCACTAGCGGGCAGCTCCTACAATGAGCAGTTCTTC.

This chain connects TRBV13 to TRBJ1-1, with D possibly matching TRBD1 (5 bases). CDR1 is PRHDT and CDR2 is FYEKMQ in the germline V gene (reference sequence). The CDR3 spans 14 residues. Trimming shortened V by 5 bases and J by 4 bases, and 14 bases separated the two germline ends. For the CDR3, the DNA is TGTGCCAGCAGCGTCGACAGCTGGCGCACTGAAGCTTTCTTT. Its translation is CASSVDSWRTEAFF.

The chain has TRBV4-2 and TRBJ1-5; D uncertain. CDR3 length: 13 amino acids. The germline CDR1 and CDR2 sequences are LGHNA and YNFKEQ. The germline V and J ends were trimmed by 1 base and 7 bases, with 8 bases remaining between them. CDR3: CASSQGARQPQHF. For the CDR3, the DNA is TGTGCCAGCAGCCAAGGAGCTAGGCAGCCCCAGCATTTT.